This is a list of T cell receptor beta chains from one sample in a study of blood T cell dynamics during melanoma immunotherapy. Assay: immunoSEQ multiplex PCR; the TCRdb copy retains only in-frame clones and omits some. The sample carries tens of thousands of clones, 85% to 90% recorded once. The specimen was blood, collected from a patient treated with checkpoint blockade. The receptors come from a human donor with melanoma. Both conserved end residues are part of each CDR3. D genes are given only for firm matches. Rows give clone size only sometimes, using once, few, many, or a class for an expanded clone.

TRBV7-3	-	TRBJ2-3	-	TGTGCCAGCAGTTTAACGGGGGGCCGGACAGATACGCAGTATTTT	CASSLTGGRTDTQYF
TRBV27	-	TRBJ1-1	-	TGTGCCAGCAGGAGGCGGGAGAACACTGAAGCTTTCTTT	CASRRRENTEAFF
TRBV19	TRBD2	TRBJ2-1	-	TGTGCCAGTAGTATGTCTAGCGGAGATAGCTCCTACAATGAGCAGTTCTTC	CASSMSSGDSSYNEQFF
TRBV14	TRBD2	TRBJ2-2	-	TGTGCCAGCAGCCAACCAACCTCTGAGCGGGGGGGCCTACCTGACACCGGGGAGCTGTTTTTT	CASSQPTSERGGLPDTGELFF
TRBV25-1	-	TRBJ2-2	-	TGTGCCAGCAGTAAAATGACAGACCGGGGGAACACCGGGGAGCTGTTTTTT	CASSKMTDRGNTGELFF
TRBV7-2	TRBD2	TRBJ2-2	-	TGTGCCAGCAGCCGCCCAGCCACGGGACTAGCCCGCACCGGGGAGCTGTTTTTT	CASSRPATGLARTGELFF
TRBV19	-	TRBJ1-5	-	TGTGCCAGTAGGGAGAGCAATCAGCCCCAGCATTTT	CASRESNQPQHF
TRBV19	-	TRBJ2-6	few	TGTGCCAGTAACCAGGGACTTCACCACTCTGGGGCCAACGTCCTGACTTTC	CASNQGLHHSGANVLTF
TRBV9	-	TRBJ2-7	-	TGTGCCAGCAGCGTAGCCGAGGCCTACGAGCAGTACTTC	CASSVAEAYEQYF
TRBV19	-	TRBJ2-7	-	TGTGCCAGTAGTACACGGACGGTGAGCTCCTACGAGCAGTACTTC	CASSTRTVSSYEQYF
TRBV5-4	-	TRBJ2-7	-	TGTGCCAGCAGCTTGGACGGTATCTACGAGCAGTACTTC	CASSLDGIYEQYF
TRBV5-4	TRBD1	TRBJ2-7	-	TGTGCCAGCAGCCCGCCGGGACAGGGAGCCTACGAGCAGTACTTC	CASSPPGQGAYEQYF
TRBV9	TRBD2	TRBJ2-5	-	TGTGCCAGCAGCGTACGGGGAGGGTCTCAAGAGACCCAGTACTTC	CASSVRGGSQETQYF
TRBV11-3	TRBD1	TRBJ2-3	once	TGTGCCAGCAGCCCAGGGACAGGGACTGATACGCAGTATTTT	CASSPGTGTDTQYF
TRBV4-1	TRBD1	TRBJ1-1	few	TGCGCCAGCAGCCAAGGTTACAGGGGGGTGAACACTGAAGCTTTCTTT	CASSQGYRGVNTEAFF
TRBV30	-	TRBJ1-2	-	TGTGCCTGGGCCATTGTTCAAGGGCGGATCGACTATGGCTACACCTTC	CAWAIVQGRIDYGYTF
TRBV7-9	-	TRBJ1-1	-	TGTGCCAGCAGCTTAGTCTCAGCTAACACTGAAGCTTTCTTT	CASSLVSANTEAFF
TRBV15	-	TRBJ2-1	-	TGTGCCACCAGCAGAGATTTGAACGGAGGGGTCGGTGGTGAGCAGTTCTTC	CATSRDLNGGVGGEQFF
TRBV10-2	TRBD2	TRBJ2-1	-	TGCGCCAGCAGTGAGTCCGGTGGGACTAGCGAATCCTACAATGAGCAGTTCTTC	CASSESGGTSESYNEQFF
TRBV11-2	TRBD2	TRBJ2-7	-	TGTGCCAGCAGCTTAGTGGGGGGGTACTACGAGCAGTACTTC	CASSLVGGYYEQYF
TRBV2	-	TRBJ1-6	-	TGTGCCAGCAACCAGGACAGATCCCCAGCGAGATCCCTCCACTTT	CASNQDRSPARSLHF
TRBV19	-	TRBJ1-4	-	TGTGCCAGTAGTATTCAGGGCTCGGAAAAACTGTTTTTT	CASSIQGSEKLFF
TRBV11-3	-	TRBJ2-1	-	TGTGCCAGCAGCTTAGAGCTCTCCCCGGGTACCTACAATGAGCAGTTCTTC	CASSLELSPGTYNEQFF
TRBV28	TRBD1	TRBJ1-4	-	TGTGCCAGCAGTTTTCCCTCTAGACAGGGGGCCGCTGAAAAACTGTTTTTT	CASSFPSRQGAAEKLFF